This T cell receptor (beta chain) comes out of a study of Graves' ophthalmopathy and Graves' hyperthyroidism. The trim removed 6 bases at V and 4 bases at J, leaving 7 bases unmatched. The CDR3 runs to 15 residues. Germline CDR1 and CDR2: MNHEY and SMNVEV (reference sequence). RNA transcripts provided the template for amplifying TCR beta CDR3 regions. The first-round RT-PCR employed HTBI primers together with the Qiagen OneStep RT-PCR kit. A multiplex PCR was then performed as the second round. TCRdb re-called the multiplex PCR reads with MiXCR, one entry per CDR3 protein. The sample carries 650,000 to 900,000 distinct CDR3 sequences, 35% to 50% recorded once.

Sequenced input: peripheral blood. This chain joins TRBV27 and TRBJ2-5, with 11 bases aligning to TRBD2. The clonotype comes from an adult man with Graves' ophthalmopathy. CDR3 sequence (DNA): TGTGCCAGCAGCGAACTAGCGGGAGACGGAGAGACCCAGTACTTC. Amino acid sequence: CASSELAGDGETQYF.